The next 10 T cell receptor beta chains were all read from a single sample in a study of chemoradiotherapy in HPV16-positive cancers. The method was immunoSEQ multiplex PCR; TCRdb's version includes in-frame clones alone and lacks a portion of them. This sample has some 34,000 clones, with roughly 90% found just once. This material consisted of blood, taken from a patient who underwent chemoradiotherapy. The source is a human donor with HPV-associated anogenital cancer.

The chain is built from TRBV9 and TRBJ2-2, with 9 bases fitting TRBD1. The germline CDR1 and CDR2 sequences are SGDLS and YYNGEE. The CDR3 covers 16 residues. Trimming removed 3 bases from V and 1 base from J; junction bases left unmatched: 4. The CDR3 sequence: CASSGPGQGNTGELFF. In DNA form, the CDR3 reads TGTGCCAGCAGCGGTCCGGGACAGGGGAACACCGGGGAGCTGTTTTTT.

This chain connects TRBV5-4 to TRBJ2-1, with D perhaps TRBD2 (5 bases). V gave up 2 bases and J gave up 9 bases, with 9 bases separating them. Germline CDR1 SGHNT, CDR2 YYREEE (reference sequence). The CDR3 loop spans 12 amino acids. CDR3 coding DNA: TGTGCCAGCAGCTTTGGCAGCGGTGAGCAGTTCTTC. This translates into CASSFGSGEQFF.

This sequence joins TRBV7-8 and TRBJ1-5, with D maybe TRBD1 (6 bases). From germline, CDR1 is SGHVS and CDR2 FQNEAQ. Trimming cost V 1 base and J 0 bases, with 10 bases left between them. CDR3 length equals 16 residues. The CDR3, as DNA: TGTGCCAGCAGCTTAGGGACAGCATATAGCAATCAGCCCCAGCATTTT. Its translation: CASSLGTAYSNQPQHF.

V is TRBV4-2 and J is TRBJ1-3; D is uncertain. V gave up 0 bases and J gave up 3 bases, with 9 bases separating them. Germline-derived CDR1 and CDR2 are LGHNA and YNFKEQ. This CDR3 has 15 residues. The CDR3 region has the DNA TGTGCCAGCAGCCAAGAAGCGGCTCTTGGAAACACCATATATTTT. Encoded protein: CASSQEAALGNTIYF.

V gene TRBV2 combines with J gene TRBJ2-3; 11 nucleotides line up with TRBD2. Germline CDR1 is SNHLY and CDR2 is FYNNEI. The V and J ends lost 8 bases and 3 bases, in that order; junction bases with no gene match: 10. This CDR3 is built from 16 residues. The CDR3 region is CASRELTSGVTDTQYF. As DNA, the CDR3 is TGTGCCAGCCGGGAACTGACTAGCGGGGTTACAGATACGCAGTATTTT.

V gene TRBV6-6 combines with J gene TRBJ1-1; D is ambiguous. V was pared by 0 bases and J by 3 bases, with 8 bases between. The CDR3 extends over 14 amino acids. The germline gives CDR1 MNHNY, CDR2 SVGAGI (reference sequence). The CDR3 DNA reads TGTGCCAGCAGTTACTCGAGTTGGGACACTGAAGCTTTCTTT. Its translation is CASSYSSWDTEAFF.

This sequence joins TRBV11-2 and TRBJ1-1; the D is unclear. Germline CDR1 and CDR2: SGHAT and FQNNGV. This CDR3 is built from 12 residues. V was cut by 5 bases and J by 4 bases, with 8 bases left in between. This chain's CDR3 is CASSPKLTEAFF. The CDR3 DNA follows: TGTGCCAGCAGCCCCAAGCTCACTGAAGCTTTCTTT. Full variable domain (remainder filled in from reference TRBV11-2 and TRBJ1-1): EAGVAQSPRYKIIEKRQSVAFWCNPISGHATLYWYQQILGQGPKLLIQFQNNGVVDDSQLPKDRFSAERLKGVDSTLKIQPAKLEDSAVYLCASSPKLTEAFFGQGTRLTVV.

Written as DNA, the CDR3 is TGCGCCAGCAGCTTCAGACAGGGGGGGACCGGGGAGCTGTTTTTT. Protein: CASSFRQGGTGELFF. The chain employs TRBV5-1 and TRBJ2-2, with 9 bases identical to TRBD1. CDR3 size: 15 residues. Germline loops: CDR1 SGHRS, CDR2 YFSETQ. The J segment lost 5 bases and the V segment lost 2 bases, leaving 4 bases of the junction unmatched.

This clone was seen just once. The chain joins TRBV4-3 to TRBJ2-7; D might be TRBD2 (7 bases). CDR1 is LGHNA and CDR2 is YSLEER in the germline V gene. V was shortened by 1 base and J by 0 bases, with 13 bases between the two germline ends. The CDR3 is 16 residues long. CDR3 region: CASSQGRGAPSYEQYF. CDR3 bases: TGCGCCAGCAGCCAAGGCCGGGGGGCCCCCTCCTACGAGCAGTACTTC.

The chain is built from TRBV7-9 and TRBJ2-5; D not certain. The V end lost 6 bases, the J end lost 3 bases, and 20 bases lay between the germline ends. This CDR3 spans 16 amino acids. CDR1 and CDR2 from the germline V gene are SEHNR and FQNEAQ (reference sequence). The CDR3 loop is CASSRTSGPPKETQYF. The CDR3 coding sequence is TGTGCCAGCAGTCGGACCTCCGGGCCACCTAAAGAGACCCAGTACTTC.